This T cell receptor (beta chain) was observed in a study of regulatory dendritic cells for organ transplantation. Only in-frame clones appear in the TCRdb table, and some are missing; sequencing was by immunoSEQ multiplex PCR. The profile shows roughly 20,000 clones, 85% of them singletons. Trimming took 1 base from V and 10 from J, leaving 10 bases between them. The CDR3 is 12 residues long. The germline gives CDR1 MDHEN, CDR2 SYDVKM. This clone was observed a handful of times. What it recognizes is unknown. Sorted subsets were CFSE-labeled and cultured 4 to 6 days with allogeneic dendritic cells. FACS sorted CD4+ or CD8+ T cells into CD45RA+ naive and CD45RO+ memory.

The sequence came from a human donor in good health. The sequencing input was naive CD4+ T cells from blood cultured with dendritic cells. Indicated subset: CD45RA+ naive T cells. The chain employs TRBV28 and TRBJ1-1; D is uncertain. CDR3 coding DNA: TGTGCCAGCAGTTTATTTCGCCGACGAGCTTTCTTT. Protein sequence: CASSLFRRRAFF.